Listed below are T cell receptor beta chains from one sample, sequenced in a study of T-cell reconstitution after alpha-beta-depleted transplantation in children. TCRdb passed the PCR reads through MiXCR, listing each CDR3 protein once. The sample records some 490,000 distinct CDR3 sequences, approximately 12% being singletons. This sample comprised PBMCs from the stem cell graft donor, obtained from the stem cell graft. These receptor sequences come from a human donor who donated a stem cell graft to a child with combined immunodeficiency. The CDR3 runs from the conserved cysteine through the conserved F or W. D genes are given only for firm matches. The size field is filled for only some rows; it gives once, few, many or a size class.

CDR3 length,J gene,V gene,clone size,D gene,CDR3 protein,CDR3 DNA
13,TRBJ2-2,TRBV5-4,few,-,CASSESYTGELFF,TGTGCCAGCAGCGAAAGCTACACCGGGGAGCTGTTTTTT
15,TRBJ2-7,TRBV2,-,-,CASSEGGGRPYEQYF,TGTGCCAGCAGTGAAGGTGGTGGGCGGCCCTACGAGCAGTACTTC
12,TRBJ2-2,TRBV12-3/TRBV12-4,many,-,CASSPLTGELFF,TGTGCCAGCAGCCCGTTAACCGGGGAGCTGTTTTTT
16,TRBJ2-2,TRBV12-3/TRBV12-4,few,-,CASSPASVWNTGELFF,TGTGCCAGCAGTCCCGCTAGTGTATGGAACACCGGGGAGCTGTTTTTT
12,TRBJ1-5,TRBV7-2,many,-,CASSVYNQPQHF,TGTGCCAGCAGCGTATACAATCAGCCCCAGCATTTT
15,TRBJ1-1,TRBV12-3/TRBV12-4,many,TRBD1,CASSPGGGPYTEAFF,TGTGCCAGCAGCCCAGGGGGGGGGCCATACACTGAAGCTTTCTTT
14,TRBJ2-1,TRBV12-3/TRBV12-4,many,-,CASSLAFSYNEQFF,TGTGCCAGCAGTTTAGCCTTCTCCTACAATGAGCAGTTCTTC
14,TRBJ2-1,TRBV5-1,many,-,CASSFVGGADEQFF,TGCGCCAGCAGCTTTGTGGGGGGGGCCGACGAGCAGTTCTTC
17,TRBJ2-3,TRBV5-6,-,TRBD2,CASSPYRTSGKPDTQYF,TGTGCCAGCAGCCCATACCGGACTAGCGGAAAACCAGATACGCAGTATTTT
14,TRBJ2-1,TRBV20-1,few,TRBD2,CSAYSGSLFNEQFF,TGCAGTGCCTATAGCGGGAGTTTATTCAATGAGCAGTTCTTC
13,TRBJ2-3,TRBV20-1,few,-,CSARTFLTDTQYF,TGCAGTGCTAGAACTTTCCTCACAGATACGCAGTATTTT
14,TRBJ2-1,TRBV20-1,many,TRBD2,CSAHGGEATDEQFF,TGCAGTGCTCACGGGGGGGAAGCGACGGATGAGCAGTTCTTC
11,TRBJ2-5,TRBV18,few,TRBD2,CASSREGTQYF,TGTGCCAGCTCACGGGAGGGGACCCAGTACTTC
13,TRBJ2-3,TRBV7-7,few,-,CASSLEATDTQYF,TGTGCCAGCAGCTTAGAAGCCACAGATACGCAGTATTTT
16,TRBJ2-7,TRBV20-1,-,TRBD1,CSARSARTGVTYEQYF,TGCAGTGCTAGAAGCGCTAGGACAGGGGTAACCTACGAGCAGTACTTC
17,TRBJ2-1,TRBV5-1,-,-,CASSPPAGVKFGGEQFF,TGCGCCAGCAGCCCCCCGGCAGGGGTTAAATTCGGCGGTGAGCAGTTCTTC
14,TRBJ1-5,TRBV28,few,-,CASSFQISNQPQHF,TGTGCCAGCAGTTTTCAGATTAGCAATCAGCCCCAGCATTTT
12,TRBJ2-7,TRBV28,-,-,CACRDFNYEQYF,TGTGCCTGCCGGGACTTTAATTACGAGCAGTACTTC
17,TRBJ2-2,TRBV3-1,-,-,CASSQVLGRANTGELFF,TGTGCCAGCAGCCAAGTTCTGGGACGGGCGAACACCGGGGAGCTGTTTTTT
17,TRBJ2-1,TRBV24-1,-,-,CATSDPQSGFSYNEQFF,TGTGCCACCAGTGACCCCCAAAGCGGTTTCTCCTACAATGAGCAGTTCTTC
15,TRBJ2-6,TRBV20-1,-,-,CSAFDRHSGANVLTF,TGCAGTGCTTTCGACAGGCATTCTGGGGCCAACGTCCTGACTTTC
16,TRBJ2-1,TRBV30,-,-,CAWSLGDGLINNEQFF,TGTGCCTGGAGTCTAGGTGATGGCCTTATAAACAATGAGCAGTTCTTC
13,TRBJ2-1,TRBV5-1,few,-,CASSLPLANEQFF,TGCGCCAGCAGCTTACCCCTAGCGAATGAGCAGTTCTTC
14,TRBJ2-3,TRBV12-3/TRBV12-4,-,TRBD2,CASSFREGGDTQYF,TGTGCCAGCAGTTTCAGGGAGGGCGGGGATACGCAGTATTTT
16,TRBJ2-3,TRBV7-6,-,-,CASSEPRAMGTDTQYF,TGTGCCAGCAGCGAACCCCGGGCTATGGGGACAGATACGCAGTATTTT
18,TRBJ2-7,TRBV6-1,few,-,CASSERGKGAAVSYEQYF,TGTGCCAGCAGTGAAAGGGGTAAAGGGGCGGCTGTTTCCTACGAGCAGTACTTC
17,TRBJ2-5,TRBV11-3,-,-,CASSLDPASAGQETQYF,TGTGCCAGCAGCTTAGATCCCGCTAGCGCAGGACAAGAGACCCAGTACTTC
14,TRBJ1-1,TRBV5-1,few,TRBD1,CASSHGQVNTEAFF,TGCGCCAGCAGCCACGGACAGGTGAACACTGAAGCTTTCTTT
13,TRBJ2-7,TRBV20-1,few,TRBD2,CSATISGRYEQYF,TGCAGTGCTACGATTAGCGGGAGGTACGAGCAGTACTTC
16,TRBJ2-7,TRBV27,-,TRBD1,CASRPGTGRNSYEQYF,TGTGCCAGCAGGCCCGGGACAGGTAGAAATTCCTACGAGCAGTACTTC
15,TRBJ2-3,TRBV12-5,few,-,CASGSGTPSTDTQYF,TGTGCTAGTGGTTCTGGCACTCCTAGCACAGATACGCAGTATTTT
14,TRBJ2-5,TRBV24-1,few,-,CATSETGTQETQYF,TGTGCCACCAGTGAGACGGGTACCCAAGAGACCCAGTACTTC
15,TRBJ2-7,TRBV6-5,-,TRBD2,CASSSLAGRTYEQYF,TGTGCCAGCAGTTCTCTAGCGGGGAGAACCTACGAGCAGTACTTC
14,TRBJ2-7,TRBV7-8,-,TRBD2,CAGSGRLVFDEQYF,TGTGCCGGGAGCGGGAGGCTGGTGTTCGACGAGCAGTACTTC
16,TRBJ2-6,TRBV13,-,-,CASSPGLISGANVLTF,TGTGCCAGCAGCCCAGGACTGATCTCTGGGGCCAACGTCCTGACTTTC
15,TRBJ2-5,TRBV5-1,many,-,CASSSSGQLMMAQYF,TGCGCCAGCAGCTCCTCCGGCCAGTTAATGATGGCCCAGTACTTC
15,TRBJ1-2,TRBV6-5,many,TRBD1,CASSYSGQGMNGYTF,TGTGCCAGCAGTTACTCGGGACAGGGTATGAATGGCTACACCTTC
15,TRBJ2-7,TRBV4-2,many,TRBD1,CASRLTGTGAYEQYF,TGTGCCAGCAGACTAACCGGGACAGGGGCCTACGAGCAGTACTTC
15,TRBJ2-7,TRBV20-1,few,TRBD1,CSATRDRGNPYEQYF,TGCAGTGCTACAAGGGACAGGGGGAATCCCTACGAGCAGTACTTC
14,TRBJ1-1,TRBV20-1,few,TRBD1,CSARSTGVDTEAFF,TGCAGTGCTAGGTCGACAGGGGTGGACACTGAAGCTTTCTTT